The 16 T cell receptor beta chains below were found in one sample sequenced in a study of blood T cell repertoires in COVID-19. Profiled with immunoSEQ multiplex PCR; TCRdb holds only in-frame clones, not every one. The table includes around 120,000 clones, approximately 87% detected once. The sequencing sample was made of peripheral blood. The receptors were sampled from a man between 70 and 80 years old who had recovered from COVID-19.

The chain is built from TRBV10-3 and TRBJ1-1, with 8 bases that match TRBD1. J gave up 2 bases and V 2 bases, and 7 bases lay outside the gene matches. The CDR3 covers 16 residues. Per germline, CDR1 ENHRY and CDR2 SYGVKD. The CDR3 bases are TGTGCCATCAGTGAGAGGGCAGGGGGCATCAACACTGAAGCTTTCTTT. Amino acid sequence: CAISERAGGINTEAFF.

This clone occurred once. J is TRBJ2-7 and V is TRBV11-1, with a possible D match to TRBD1 (6 bases). This CDR3 contains 16 residues. Trimming pared 7 bases from V and 0 bases from J, leaving 19 bases between. Germline values: CDR1 SGHAT, CDR2 FQDESV (reference sequence). The CDR3 reads CASTKDRTVASYEQYF. CDR3 coding DNA: TGTGCCAGCACCAAGGATCGGACAGTCGCCTCCTACGAGCAGTACTTC.

The rearrangement joins TRBV18 to TRBJ2-2; 11 bases map to TRBD1. The CDR3 runs 15 residues. V lost 6 bases and J lost 4; bases outside the gene matches: 4. Per the germline V gene, CDR1 is KGHSH and CDR2 is LQKENI. The CDR3: CASSSGTGGTGELFF. The CDR3 region has the DNA TGTGCCAGCTCCTCCGGGACAGGGGGCACCGGGGAGCTGTTTTTT.

The rearrangement links TRBV5-1 to TRBJ2-1; 8 nucleotides match TRBD2. Trimming took 4 bases from V and 8 from J; bases not matched to a gene: 11. Germline assignment: CDR1 SGHRS and CDR2 YFSETQ. CDR3 length equals 15 residues. CDR3 DNA: TGCGCCAGCAGCCCCTCAGGCGGGGGGCGAGATGAGCAGTTCTTC. Encoded protein: CASSPSGGGRDEQFF.

This sequence joins TRBV7-3 and TRBJ2-3, with TRBD2 matching over 10 bases. The CDR3 runs to 14 residues. Germline loops: CDR1 SGHTA, CDR2 FQGTGA. After removal of 7 bases from V and 3 bases from J, the junction contained 4 bases not matched to a gene. This CDR3 reads CASKGTSDTDTQYF. The CDR3, as DNA: TGTGCCAGCAAAGGGACTAGCGATACAGATACGCAGTATTTT.

The chain has TRBV5-1 and TRBJ1-2; D is unclear. CDR1 and CDR2 from the germline V gene are SGHRS and YFSETQ. V dropped 10 bases and J dropped 7 bases, with 20 bases sitting between them. The CDR3 loop spans 13 amino acids. The CDR3: CASLGNEGSGYTF. Written as DNA, the CDR3 is TGCGCCTCTCTAGGTAACGAGGGATCTGGCTACACCTTC.

The rearrangement joins TRBV7-2 to TRBJ2-5; 7 bases line up with TRBD1. Germline CDR1 reads SGHTA; CDR2 reads FQGNSA. This CDR3 has 14 residues. The V and J ends lost 3 bases and 5 bases, in that order; junction bases with no gene match: 6. The CDR3 DNA sequence: TGTGCCAGCAGCTTTAACAGGGGACAGGAGACCCAGTACTTC. It is translated as CASSFNRGQETQYF. Supplemented by reference TRBV7-2 and TRBJ2-5, the full variable domain reads GAGVSQSPSNKVTEKGKDVELRCDPISGHTALYWYRQSLGQGLEFLIYFQGNSAPDKSGLPSDRFSAERTGGSVSTLTIQRTQQEDSAVYLCASSFNRGQETQYFGPGTRLLVL.

The V gene is TRBV5-4, the J gene TRBJ1-6; 9 bases line up with TRBD1. The CDR3 loop spans 17 amino acids. CDR1 is SGHNT and CDR2 is YYREEE in the germline V gene (reference sequence). Germline trimming cut 6 bases from V and 10 bases from J; bases unmatched to any gene: 17. The CDR3 DNA is TGTGCCAGCACTCCAGGGGGGTCGGGACAGGGCCTCTCACCCCTCCACTTT. Translating it yields CASTPGGSGQGLSPLHF.

The chain links TRBV2 to TRBJ1-2; D is unresolved. The CDR3 extends over 14 amino acids. Looked up from germline, CDR1 is SNHLY and CDR2 is FYNNEI. Trimming left V 7 bases short and J 1 base short, with 13 bases between. Here the CDR3 reads CASNPDSSNYGYTF. In nucleotides, the CDR3 is TGTGCCAGCAACCCAGACTCCAGTAACTATGGCTACACCTTC.

The chain is built from TRBV7-2 and TRBJ2-7; 11 positions agree with TRBD2. With 2 bases clipped from V and 3 bases from J, the junction kept 6 bases outside the gene matches. CDR1 is SGHTA, CDR2 FQGNSA, per germline. The CDR3 runs to 16 residues. CDR3 protein: CASSLTSGRSYYEQYF. In DNA, the CDR3 is TGTGCCAGCAGCTTAACTAGCGGGAGATCTTACTACGAGCAGTACTTC.

J is TRBJ1-5 and V is TRBV27; D gene ambiguous. The germline V gene has CDR1 MNHEY and CDR2 SMNVEV (reference sequence). Deletions cut 1 base from V and 2 bases from J, with 12 bases between. The CDR3 is 16 amino acids. For the CDR3, the DNA is TGTGCCAGCAGTTTATTCGGGGTGAAGGGCAATCAGCCCCAGCATTTT. Translated, it gives CASSLFGVKGNQPQHF.

The gene calls are TRBV29-1 and TRBJ2-5, with 9 bases that match TRBD1. V lost 6 bases and J lost 5; bases outside the gene matches: 4. CDR1 is SQVTM, CDR2 ANQGSEA, per germline. This CDR3 is built from 12 residues. The chain's CDR3 is CSVGQGAETQYF. CDR3 sequence (DNA): TGCAGCGTGGGACAGGGCGCGGAGACCCAGTACTTC.

This chain joins TRBV2 and TRBJ2-7, with D uncertain. Deletions cut 5 bases from V and 2 bases from J, with 13 bases between. This CDR3 has 14 amino acids. CDR1 and CDR2 (germline): SNHLY, FYNNEI. CDR3 nucleotides: TGTGCCAGCAGTTCCCGTGGGCAGACCTACGAGCAGTACTTC. Translating it yields CASSSRGQTYEQYF.

The chain employs TRBV5-1 and TRBJ2-3; 8 bases are shared with TRBD1. Germline trimming cut 4 bases from V and 4 bases from J; bases unmatched to any gene: 5. This CDR3 spans 14 amino acids. Germline CDR1 reads SGHRS; CDR2 reads YFSETQ. The CDR3 sequence is CASSPGQGADTQYF. DNA for the CDR3: TGCGCCAGCAGCCCCGGACAGGGCGCAGATACGCAGTATTTT.

V is TRBV30 and J is TRBJ1-5; 7 bases line up with TRBD1. Trimming removed 4 bases from V and 0 bases from J; junction bases left unmatched: 9. CDR1 GTSNPN and CDR2 SVGIG come from the germline V gene (reference sequence). The CDR3 has 16 residues. The CDR3 DNA reads as TGTGCCTGGAATTCGGGACAGTTCATTAGCAATCAGCCCCAGCATTTT. Its protein is CAWNSGQFISNQPQHF.

This clone was counted once. This chain links TRBV21-1 with TRBJ2-1; no DNA check was done on the table's D call, TRBD2. TRBV21-1 is classified as a pseudogene. This CDR3 comprises 17 residues. As DNA, the CDR3 is TGTGCCAGCAGCAAAGGAAGGCTAGCGAGGGGATACAATGAGCAGTTCTTC. It is translated as CASSKGRLARGYNEQFF.